Each of the 21 T cell receptor beta chains below was sequenced from the same sample in a study of OX40 agonist ivuxolimab in advanced cancers. Libraries were prepared by immunoSEQ multiplex PCR; TCRdb keeps only in-frame clonotypes and omits some of them. This table has about 79,000 clones, around 94% appearing once. The sequences come from CD4+ or CD8+ T cells sorted from blood, collected in a trial of the OX40 agonist ivuxolimab. The origin of the receptors is an adult with an advanced solid tumor such as melanoma, head and neck, liver or kidney cancer.

This clone was seen only a few times. The chain recombines TRBV27 with TRBJ1-2; D possibly corresponds to TRBD1 (6 bases). CDR1 MNHEY and CDR2 SMNVEV come from the germline V gene (reference sequence). This CDR3 spans 13 amino acids. The V and J ends lost 4 bases and 6 bases respectively, with 12 bases between them. The CDR3 DNA follows: TGTGCCAGCAGTTCGGACAGTGCCCATGGCTACACCTTC. Amino acid sequence: CASSSDSAHGYTF.

This chain connects TRBV19 to TRBJ1-1; tentatively, D is TRBD1 (5 bases). Trimming took off 6 bases at V and 1 base at J, with 9 bases between the two ends. The CDR3 is 13 residues long. Looked up from germline, CDR1 is LNHDA and CDR2 is SQIVND (reference sequence). The CDR3 DNA reads as TGTGCCAGTAGGGGGCCACCGAACACTGAAGCTTTCTTT. It yields the protein CASRGPPNTEAFF.

This rearrangement joins TRBV9 to TRBJ2-3, with D uncertain. CDR1 and CDR2 (germline): SGDLS, YYNGEE. The CDR3 is made up of 14 amino acids. The V end was cut by 2 bases, the J end by 6 bases, with 13 bases between. The CDR3 DNA is TGTGCCAGCAGCGTCCCAGCACCCGGGGATACGCAGTATTTT. Translated, it gives CASSVPAPGDTQYF.

The rearrangement links TRBV7-8 to TRBJ2-5, with 10 bases aligning to TRBD1. Trimming cost V 3 bases and J 7 bases; bases outside gene matches: 11. CDR1 is SGHVS and CDR2 is FQNEAQ in the germline V gene. This CDR3 contains 16 residues. The CDR3 region has the DNA TGTGCCAGCAGCTTTGACAGGGGGCCGAACTTAGGGACCCAGTACTTC. Translation: CASSFDRGPNLGTQYF.

The rearrangement joins TRBV4-2 to TRBJ2-3, with 7 nucleotides matching TRBD1. V shed 4 bases, J shed 2 bases, and the junction held 6 bases outside the gene matches. CDR3 length equals 15 residues. From germline, CDR1 is LGHNA and CDR2 YNFKEQ. CDR3 bases: TGTGCCAGCAGCCCTGGAAGGGGGCACACAGATACGCAGTATTTT. It is translated as CASSPGRGHTDTQYF.

J is TRBJ2-7 and V is TRBV27; tentative D call: TRBD2 (6 bases). The CDR3 is 16 residues long. Germline V gives CDR1 MNHEY, CDR2 SMNVEV (reference sequence). V was shortened by 0 bases and J by 4 bases, with 16 bases between the two germline ends. CDR3 region: CASSLSPTGLLYEQYF. CDR3 nucleotides: TGTGCCAGCAGTTTATCCCCTACGGGACTGTTGTACGAGCAGTACTTC.

A single count supports this clone. The V gene is TRBV23-1, the J gene TRBJ1-6; D is undetermined. TRBV23-1 is placed among ORFs of uncertain function. CDR3 length equals 16 residues. V lost 2 bases and J lost 14, with 22 bases in between. CDR3 DNA: TGCGCCAGCAGTCAACCGATTTTGGTGCACCCCTTCTCCCTCCACTTT. This encodes CASSQPILVHPFSLHF.

This clone has more than one count but fewer than ten. The CDR3 region is CASTSRGFTDGYTF. Here the CDR3 DNA reads TGTGCCAGCACTAGCCGTGGTTTTACGGATGGCTACACCTTC. The chain links TRBV6-5 to TRBJ1-2; no clear D gene. Trimming stripped 7 bases from V and 6 bases from J, with 18 bases between. The CDR3 spans 14 residues. The germline V gene encodes CDR1 MNHEY and CDR2 SVGAGI.

The rearrangement joins TRBV7-3 to TRBJ1-5; D unclear. V gave up 11 bases and J gave up 0 bases, with 17 bases separating them. There are 15 residues in the CDR3. The germline gives CDR1 SGHTA, CDR2 FQGTGA. CDR3 sequence (DNA): TGTGCCGCCTATGTAGGTCACTATAGCAATCAGCCCCAGCATTTT. Translated: CAAYVGHYSNQPQHF.

V usage is TRBV5-1 and J usage is TRBJ1-2; D is unresolved. The CDR3 is made up of 15 amino acids. Germline V gene sequence: CDR1 SGHRS, CDR2 YFSETQ. V dropped 0 bases and J dropped 1 base, with 10 bases sitting between them. The CDR3 reads CASSLADTLNYGYTF. The CDR3, as DNA: TGCGCCAGCAGCTTGGCCGACACACTTAACTATGGCTACACCTTC.

The chain combines TRBV5-5 with TRBJ1-2; D gene unclear. CDR1 is SGHKS and CDR2 is YYEKEE in the germline V gene (reference sequence). V gave up 5 bases and J gave up 8 bases, with 19 bases separating them. The length of the CDR3 is 14 residues. CDR3 loop: CASRDSPDPGGYTF. CDR3 nucleotide sequence: TGTGCCAGCAGGGACTCCCCCGACCCCGGGGGCTACACCTTC.

CDR3 bases: TGTGCCAGCAGTGAATCGGGGGACACCGGGGAGCTGTTTTTT. It translates to CASSESGDTGELFF. J is TRBJ2-2 and V is TRBV6-1; D is perhaps TRBD2 (6 bases). Germline assignment: CDR1 MNHNS and CDR2 SASEGT. The CDR3 contains 14 residues. Trimming stripped 2 bases from V and 3 bases from J, with 7 bases between.

J is TRBJ2-6 and V is TRBV23-1; TRBD1 or TRBD2 may be the D gene (5 bases each). TRBV23-1 is given ORF status, its function remaining uncertain. Trimming took 2 bases from V and 0 from J, leaving 14 bases between them. CDR3 length equals 18 residues. The CDR3 region is CASSQNSGRHSGANVLTF. The DNA of the CDR3 is TGCGCCAGCAGTCAAAACTCGGGACGGCACTCTGGGGCCAACGTCCTGACTTTC.

The count of this clone is one. CDR3 region: CASWASGSYNEQFF. CDR3 DNA sequence: TGTGCCAGCTGGGCTAGCGGTTCCTACAATGAGCAGTTCTTC. The chain uses TRBV28 and TRBJ2-1; 7 nucleotides agree with TRBD2. Germline trimming cut 8 bases from V and 1 base from J; bases unmatched to any gene: 5. The CDR3 is 14 residues long. Per germline, CDR1 MDHEN and CDR2 SYDVKM.

This clone showed up just once. V gene TRBV2 combines with J gene TRBJ2-3; D remains ambiguous. This CDR3 contains 16 residues. The germline gives CDR1 SNHLY, CDR2 FYNNEI. The V gene lost 6 bases and the J gene lost 2 bases, with 18 bases spanning the gap. The CDR3 DNA sequence: TGTGCCAGCAGCCCAGGTCCACAGCTAGACACAGATACGCAGTATTTT. Residues: CASSPGPQLDTDTQYF.

The gene calls are TRBV11-2 and TRBJ2-3; 7 bases align to TRBD2. CDR3 length: 13 amino acids. V lost 11 bases and J lost 1; bases outside the gene matches: 6. Germline CDR1 reads SGHAT; CDR2 reads FQNNGV. CDR3 in amino acids: CASRERGTDTQYF. The CDR3 nucleotides are TGTGCCTCGCGGGAGAGGGGCACAGATACGCAGTATTTT.

The genes are TRBV21-1 and TRBJ2-7; TRBD2, as called in the table, went unchecked against the DNA. TRBV21-1 is classified as a pseudogene. The CDR3 loop spans 11 amino acids. For the CDR3, the DNA is TGTGCCAGCAGCAAAACTTACGAGCAGTACTTC. This translates into CASSKTYEQYF.

This CDR3 is CASRRDRENSPLHF. The CDR3 DNA reads as TGTGCCAGCAGACGGGACAGGGAGAATTCACCCCTCCACTTT. This chain connects TRBV5-4 to TRBJ1-6; 9 bases match TRBD1. Germline V gene lookup returns CDR1 SGHNT and CDR2 YYREEE (reference sequence). The CDR3 is 14 residues long. J was trimmed by 7 bases and V by 5 bases; bases with no gene match: 4.

The CDR3 coding sequence is TGTGCCAGCAGCTTAGCGGGGGGGCTCGGCTATGGCTACACCTTC. As protein: CASSLAGGLGYGYTF. The chain recombines TRBV11-2 with TRBJ1-2; a weak D match, TRBD1 (6 bases). This CDR3 has 15 amino acids. Between the trimmed V and J ends, which lost 1 base and 4 bases, there was a span of 13 bases. Germline V lookup: CDR1 SGHAT, CDR2 FQNNGV. Variable domain in full (rest from reference TRBV11-2 and TRBJ1-2): EAGVAQSPRYKIIEKRQSVAFWCNPISGHATLYWYQQILGQGPKLLIQFQNNGVVDDSQLPKDRFSAERLKGVDSTLKIQPAKLEDSAVYLCASSLAGGLGYGYTFGSGTRLTVV.

V gene TRBV5-8 combines with J gene TRBJ2-3; 9 bases map to TRBD1. CDR3 length: 18 residues. V was pared by 2 bases and J by 6 bases, with 16 bases of the junction left unmatched. Per germline, CDR1 SGHTS and CDR2 YDEGEE. CDR3 sequence reads: CASSFSPLTGGLADTQYF. CDR3 bases: TGTGCCAGCAGCTTTTCCCCGTTAACAGGGGGCTTGGCTGATACGCAGTATTTT. The full variable domain, with the rest looked up from reference TRBV5-8 and TRBJ2-3, is EAGVTQSPTHLIKTRGQQATLRCSPISGHTSVYWYQQALGLGLQFLLWYDEGEERNRGNFPPRFSGRQFPNYSSELNVNALELEDSALYLCASSFSPLTGGLADTQYFGPGTRLTVL.

This chain's CDR3 is CASSPGLTTDTQYF. DNA for the CDR3: TGTGCCAGCTCCCCGGGACTTACCACAGATACGCAGTATTTT. The chain combines TRBV18 with TRBJ2-3, with D perhaps TRBD2 (6 bases). Trimming left V 6 bases short and J 2 bases short, with 12 bases between. The CDR3 totals 14 residues. The germline V gene has CDR1 KGHSH and CDR2 LQKENI.